These 19 T cell receptor beta chains were all obtained from the same sample, sequenced in a study of T-cell reconstitution after alpha-beta-depleted transplantation in children. This sample's TCRbeta library carried unique molecular identifier barcodes. Via MiXCR, TCRdb re-called the PCR reads, giving one row per CDR3 protein. This table has 500,000 to 650,000 distinct CDR3 sequences, 10% to 15% appearing once. Sequenced material: PBMCs, mostly from graft donor cells, taken 360 days after TCRalphabeta/CD19-depleted stem cell transplant. The receptors derive from a male patient aged 10-17 years who had a stem cell transplant for acute myeloid leukemia, so the T cells may come from the graft donor.

This clonotype was observed a few times. V is TRBV9 and J is TRBJ2-7; TRBD2 might be the D (6 bases). Germline CDR1 reads SGDLS; CDR2 reads YYNGEE. The CDR3 runs to 14 residues. V gave up 0 bases and J gave up 8 bases, with 15 bases separating them. CDR3 nucleotides: TGTGCCAGCAGCGTAGGTTTGGGACTTGACAAGCAGTACTTC. Residues: CASSVGLGLDKQYF.

This clonotype has a handful of counts. This chain connects TRBV20-1 to TRBJ2-3, with 8 bases lining up with TRBD2. J lost 2 bases, V lost 1 base, and 8 bases had no gene match. Germline CDR1 DFQATT, CDR2 SNEGSKA (reference sequence). CDR3 length: 16 residues. In nucleotides, the CDR3 is TGCAGTGCTAGAGGTATTCTACTAGCGGCCACAGATACGCAGTATTTT. This translates into CSARGILLAATDTQYF.

This clonotype showed up many times. The chain combines TRBV29-1 with TRBJ2-5; D ambiguous. V lost 4 bases to trimming and J lost 0 bases, with 12 bases between them. CDR3 length: 14 residues. The germline gives CDR1 SQVTM, CDR2 ANQGSEA. The CDR3 region is CSVGGSRYQETQYF. The CDR3 DNA reads as TGCAGCGTTGGGGGTAGTCGGTACCAAGAGACCCAGTACTTC.

The table lists this clonotype with many counts. This chain joins TRBV15 and TRBJ2-1, with 7 bases identical to TRBD1. The V gene end was trimmed by 2 bases and the J gene end by 1 base; junction bases not matched to a gene: 5. The CDR3 runs to 16 residues. Per germline, CDR1 LNHNV and CDR2 YYDKDF (reference sequence). DNA of the CDR3: TGTGCCACCAGCAGACCGGGACAGAATTCCTACAATGAGCAGTTCTTC. Its protein product is CATSRPGQNSYNEQFF. Together with reference TRBV15 and TRBJ2-1, the CDR3 gives the full variable domain: DAMVIQNPRYQVTQFGKPVTLSCSQTLNHNVMYWYQQKSSQAPKLLFHYYDKDFNNEADTPDNFQSRRPNTSFCFLDIRSPGLGDTAMYLCATSRPGQNSYNEQFFGPGTRLTVL.

In its sample, this clonotype was seen many times. This chain uses TRBV29-1 with TRBJ2-1, with 8 bases fitting TRBD1. With V trimmed by 6 bases and J by 4 bases, 8 bases remained unmatched. Germline CDR1 and CDR2: SQVTM and ANQGSEA. The CDR3 length is 14 residues. CDR3 region: CSVQNRGSYNEQFF. CDR3 bases: TGCAGCGTACAAAACAGGGGGTCATACAATGAGCAGTTCTTC.

CDR3 protein: CAVRAGGADTQYF. CDR3 DNA sequence: TGTGCCGTGAGAGCGGGAGGGGCGGATACGCAGTATTTT. The rearrangement joins TRBV4-2 to TRBJ2-3; 10 bases match TRBD2. V gave up 11 bases and J gave up 6 bases; unmatched junction bases: 8. Germline V gene sequence: CDR1 LGHNA, CDR2 YNFKEQ. The CDR3 is made up of 13 amino acids.

V and J are TRBV28 and TRBJ2-3; no clear D gene. This CDR3 contains 16 residues. CDR1 is MDHEN, CDR2 SYDVKM, per germline. V shed 3 bases and J shed 0 bases, with 13 bases lying between them. The CDR3 DNA follows: TGTGCCAGCAGTTTTCCCAGCCCCAGTAGCACAGATACGCAGTATTTT. It is translated as CASSFPSPSSTDTQYF.

This clonotype was seen more than once but under ten times. The chain's CDR3 is CASSFIPRGSGANVLTF. The DNA of the CDR3 is TGCGCCAGCAGCTTCATACCCAGGGGCTCTGGGGCCAACGTCCTGACTTTC. The chain recombines TRBV5-1 with TRBJ2-6; D possibly corresponds to TRBD1 (6 bases). Per the germline V gene, CDR1 is SGHRS and CDR2 is YFSETQ. Between the trimmed V and J ends, which lost 2 bases and 0 bases, there was a span of 12 bases. The CDR3 length is 17 residues.

This clonotype was picked up a small number of times. The J gene is TRBJ2-5, the V gene TRBV20-1; D gene ambiguous. The CDR3 has 15 residues. V was cut by 0 bases and J by 4 bases, with 15 bases left in between. Germline assignment: CDR1 DFQATT and CDR2 SNEGSKA (reference sequence). CDR3: CSARDIKGYVETQYF. The DNA of the CDR3 is TGCAGTGCTAGAGATATAAAGGGTTACGTAGAGACCCAGTACTTC.

This chain uses TRBV12-3 or TRBV12-4 with TRBJ1-1, with 8 bases fitting TRBD1. This CDR3 comprises 19 residues. The V gene end was trimmed by 7 bases and the J gene end by 4 bases; junction bases not matched to a gene: 23. The CDR3 is CASTLYTGQGARPRTEAFF. For the CDR3, the DNA is TGTGCCAGCACCCTTTATACGGGTCAGGGGGCCCGACCCCGCACTGAAGCTTTCTTT.

This clonotype was seen a handful of times. This chain joins TRBV29-1 and TRBJ2-5; D perhaps matches TRBD2 (6 bases). The V end lost 6 bases, the J end lost 0 bases, and 14 bases lay between the germline ends. The CDR3 extends over 14 amino acids. Germline CDR1 reads SQVTM; CDR2 reads ANQGSEA. This chain's CDR3 is CSVTSRDYQETQYF. Written as DNA, the CDR3 is TGCAGCGTGACCTCGAGGGACTACCAAGAGACCCAGTACTTC.

The V and J genes are TRBV27 and TRBJ1-2; 8 bases align to TRBD1. The CDR3 has 14 residues. Trimming cost V 6 bases and J 7 bases; bases outside gene matches: 10. CDR1 MNHEY and CDR2 SMNVEV come from the germline V gene (reference sequence). The CDR3 DNA reads as TGTGCCAGCAGCACCGACAGGGGCGCCGGTGGCTACACCTTC. Its protein is CASSTDRGAGGYTF.

This clonotype was recorded at least ten times. The rearrangement links TRBV29-1 to TRBJ2-7, with a weak D call TRBD2 (7 bases). The V gene's germline CDR1 is SQVTM and CDR2 ANQGSEA. With 6 bases removed from V and 2 bases from J, the gap between germline ends came to 14 bases. The CDR3 spans 13 residues. The CDR3: CSVGVGGPYEQYF. The DNA of the CDR3 is TGCAGCGTGGGAGTCGGGGGGCCCTACGAGCAGTACTTC.

The chain links TRBV20-1 to TRBJ2-7; tentatively, D is TRBD2 (6 bases). The CDR3 has 13 residues. V dropped 3 bases and J dropped 3 bases, with 12 bases sitting between them. Germline assignment: CDR1 DFQATT and CDR2 SNEGSKA (reference sequence). In DNA form, the CDR3 reads TGCAGTGCTAGTCAGCGGGCCCTCTACGAGCAGTACTTC. Amino acid sequence: CSASQRALYEQYF.

The V gene is TRBV4-3, the J gene TRBJ2-1; possibly TRBD1 for D (6 bases). The V gene's germline CDR1 is LGHNA and CDR2 YSLEER. The CDR3 contains 17 residues. V lost 0 bases, J lost 0 bases, and 12 bases lay in between. DNA for the CDR3: TGCGCCAGCAGCCAAGATGGCCAGGGGTCCTCCTACAATGAGCAGTTCTTC. Its protein is CASSQDGQGSSYNEQFF.

This clonotype was counted only a few times. The chain recombines TRBV7-6 with TRBJ2-2; D remains unclear. This CDR3 has 15 residues. With 3 bases removed from V and 5 bases from J, the gap between germline ends came to 13 bases. The germline CDR1 and CDR2 sequences are SGHVS and FNYEAQ. Written as DNA, the CDR3 is TGTGCCAGCAGCTTGGCTTGGCGGTCGACCGGGGAGCTGTTTTTT. This translates into CASSLAWRSTGELFF.

The rearrangement joins TRBV29-1 to TRBJ2-1, with 11 bases aligning to TRBD1. V lost 7 bases to trimming and J lost 2 bases; unmatched junction nucleotides: 7. The CDR3 sequence is 15 residues long. In germline, CDR1 is SQVTM, CDR2 ANQGSEA. CDR3: CSARRGQGAYNEQFF. The CDR3 DNA follows: TGCAGCGCTCGAAGGGGACAGGGGGCCTACAATGAGCAGTTCTTC.

This clonotype was picked up a small number of times. The chain recombines TRBV7-9 with TRBJ1-6; 8 nucleotides match TRBD1. The germline CDR1 and CDR2 sequences are SEHNR and FQNEAQ (reference sequence). This CDR3 contains 17 residues. Trimming cost V 4 bases and J 5 bases; bases outside gene matches: 10. The CDR3 sequence: CASSSRGQQGDNSPLHF. DNA for the CDR3: TGTGCCAGCAGCTCCCGAGGGCAACAGGGGGATAATTCACCCCTCCACTTT.

This clonotype was found a few times. The chain uses TRBV4-3 and TRBJ2-7, with 10 positions matching TRBD2. The CDR3 extends over 19 amino acids. Germline lookup yields CDR1 LGHNA and CDR2 YSLEER. The V gene end was trimmed by 0 bases and the J gene end by 0 bases; junction bases not matched to a gene: 11. In nucleotides, the CDR3 is TGCGCCAGCAGCCAAGATCTAGCGGGAGAAGGGGGGGTCTCCTACGAGCAGTACTTC. Residues: CASSQDLAGEGGVSYEQYF.